This paragraph reports one T cell receptor beta chain. No antigen is known for it. The data derive from a study of PD-1 blockade in classical Hodgkin lymphoma. Study summary: A 3 mg/kg intravenous dose of nivolumab was received by patients every 2 weeks. Study observations and caveats: Patients newly diagnosed and complete responders had comparable baseline diversity.

The table came from immunoSEQ multiplex PCR; TCRdb's copy has only in-frame clones and leaves some out. The profile covers around 150,000 clones, with less than 80% appearing a single time and 7% to 9.5% taken by the ten largest. After autologous stem cell transplantation all patients relapsed, and prior brentuximab vedotin exposure differed between cohorts. Germline CDR1 is SGHNT and CDR2 is YYREEE (reference sequence). CDR3 size: 12 residues. V dropped 0 bases and J dropped 1 base, with 1 base sitting between them. This receptor was taken from a human donor with classical Hodgkin lymphoma. The chain has TRBV5-4 and TRBJ2-5; no reliable D call. The sample here was peripheral blood mononuclear cells (PBMCs), taken before the second cycle of nivolumab. The CDR3 coding sequence is TGTGCCAGCAGCTTGGTCCAAGAGACCCAGTACTTC. Its protein product is CASSLVQETQYF.